The 8 T cell receptor beta chains in this list originate from one sample, sequenced in a study of T cells in Graves' hyperthyroidism and ophthalmopathy (dated by TCRdb to about 2019). Library creation used multiplex PCR. For sequencing, an Illumina HiSeq 2000 was employed. TCR beta CDR3 regions were amplified from RNA transcripts. The first round of RT-PCR for the TCR CDR3 was performed with the HTBI primer set and the Qiagen OneStep RT-PCR kit. Using fastp at Q25 and MiXCR, TCRdb reprocessed the public reads and kept productive beta chains. Every distinct CDR3 protein forms one entry, paired with its most common genes and DNA. The sample table lists over 150,000 distinct CDR3 sequences, around 17% of them with a count of one. The top ten constitute 40% to 65% of the sample. The material sequenced was blood. The receptors were gathered from a woman between 50 and 59 years old with Graves' hyperthyroidism.

This clonotype was detected many times. The chain uses TRBV12-3 or TRBV12-4 and TRBJ2-3, with D maybe TRBD1 (6 bases). Deletions cut 6 bases from V and 0 bases from J, with 13 bases between. The CDR3 is made up of 15 amino acids. CDR3 nucleotides: TGTGCCAGCAGCCTTCCAGACAGGAGCACAGATACGCAGTATTTT. Translation gives CASSLPDRSTDTQYF.

This clonotype appeared many times. The rearrangement links TRBV20-1 to TRBJ1-4; D is uncertain. V lost 3 bases, J lost 7 bases, and 21 bases lay in between. Germline V gives CDR1 DFQATT, CDR2 SNEGSKA (reference sequence). The CDR3 sequence is 16 residues long. The CDR3 DNA sequence: TGCAGTGCTAGGCCTCTTATGGCGTGGCAAAGTGAAAAACTGTTTTTT. Protein sequence: CSARPLMAWQSEKLFF.

This clonotype was seen many times. The rearrangement joins TRBV11-2 to TRBJ2-7, with D hard to call. The CDR3 length is 15 residues. Germline V gives CDR1 SGHAT, CDR2 FQNNGV. V lost 6 bases and J lost 2, with 17 bases in between. In DNA form, the CDR3 reads TGTGCCAGCAGGCCCGTTGGAGTCAAACCCTACGAGCAGTACTTC. This encodes CASRPVGVKPYEQYF.

In regard to this clonotype: This may stem from a read error, because a much larger clone lies one nucleotide away. V usage is TRBV3-1 and J usage is TRBJ2-7; the D gene is possibly TRBD2 (5 bases). V shed 6 bases and J shed 0 bases, with 9 bases lying between them. The CDR3 spans 13 residues. Germline V lookup: CDR1 LGHDT, CDR2 YNNKEL (reference sequence). The CDR3 protein is CASRATSSYEQYF. DNA of the CDR3: TGTGCCAGCAGGGCTACTAGCTCCTACGAGCAGTACTTC.

The CDR3 nucleotides are TGCAGCGCCGTCGGCAGCTACGAGCAGTACTTC. This gives the protein CSAVGSYEQYF. V usage is TRBV29-1 and J usage is TRBJ2-7; D remains ambiguous. CDR1 is SQVTM, CDR2 ANQGSEA, per germline. V was cut by 7 bases and J by 3 bases, with 10 bases left in between. The length of the CDR3 is 11 residues.

This clonotype occurred many times. This chain uses TRBV7-2 with TRBJ2-5; 9 positions match TRBD2. The length of the CDR3 is 16 residues. Unmatched junction bases numbered 12, after V lost 5 bases and J lost 5 bases. CDR1 and CDR2 (germline): SGHTA, FQGNSA. As DNA, the CDR3 is TGTGCCAGCAGCCCCCCCCGGCTAGCGGGGCGGGAGACCCAGTACTTC. Amino acids: CASSPPRLAGRETQYF.

This clonotype was observed a few times. The rearrangement joins TRBV7-9 to TRBJ1-3; 10 bases agree with TRBD1. The junction had 5 bases not matched to a gene; V was cut back by 4 bases and J by 2 bases. CDR1 SEHNR and CDR2 FQNEAQ come from the germline V gene (reference sequence). The CDR3 has 16 amino acids. CDR3 sequence: CASSSPGTGAGNTIYF. For the CDR3, the DNA is TGTGCCAGCAGCTCACCGGGGACAGGGGCTGGAAACACCATATATTTT.

The rearrangement uses TRBV5-1 and TRBJ1-6; tentative D call: TRBD1 (6 bases). With 5 bases removed from V and 10 bases from J, the gap between germline ends came to 16 bases. The CDR3 is made up of 14 amino acids. The germline V gene has CDR1 SGHRS and CDR2 YFSETQ. CDR3 DNA sequence: TGCGCCAGCAGGGAAACACAGGGAACGTCACCCCTCCACTTT. Protein sequence: CASRETQGTSPLHF.